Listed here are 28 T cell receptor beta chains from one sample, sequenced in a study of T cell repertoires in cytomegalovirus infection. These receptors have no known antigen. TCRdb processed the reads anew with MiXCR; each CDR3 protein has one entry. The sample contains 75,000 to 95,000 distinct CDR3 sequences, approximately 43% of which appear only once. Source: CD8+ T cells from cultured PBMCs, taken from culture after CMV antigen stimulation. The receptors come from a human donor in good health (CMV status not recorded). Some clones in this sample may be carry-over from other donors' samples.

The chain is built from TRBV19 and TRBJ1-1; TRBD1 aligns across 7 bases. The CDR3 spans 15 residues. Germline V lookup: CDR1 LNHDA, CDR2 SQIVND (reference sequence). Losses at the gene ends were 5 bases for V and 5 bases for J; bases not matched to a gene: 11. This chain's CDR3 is CASSDRDGGWTEAFF. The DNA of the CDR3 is TGTGCCAGTAGTGACAGGGACGGGGGATGGACTGAAGCTTTCTTT. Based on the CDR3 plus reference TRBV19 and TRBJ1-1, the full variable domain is DGGITQSPKYLFRKEGQNVTLSCEQNLNHDAMYWYRQDPGQGLRLIYYSQIVNDFQKGDIAEGYSVSREKKESFPLTVTSAQKNPTAFYLCASSDRDGGWTEAFFGQGTRLTVV.

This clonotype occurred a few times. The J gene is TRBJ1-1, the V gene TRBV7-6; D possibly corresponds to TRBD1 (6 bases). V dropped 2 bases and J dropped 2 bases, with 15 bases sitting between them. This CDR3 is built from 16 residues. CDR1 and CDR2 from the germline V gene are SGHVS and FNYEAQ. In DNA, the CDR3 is TGTGCCAGCAGCTTATTAGGTGACAGGCCTAACACTGAAGCTTTCTTT. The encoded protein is CASSLLGDRPNTEAFF.

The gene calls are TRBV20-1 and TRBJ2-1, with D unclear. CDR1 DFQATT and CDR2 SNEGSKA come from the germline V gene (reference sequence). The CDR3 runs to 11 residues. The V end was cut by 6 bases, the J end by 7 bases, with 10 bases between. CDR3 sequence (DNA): TGCAGTGCCACTATGGGGAATGAGCAGTTCTTC. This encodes CSATMGNEQFF.

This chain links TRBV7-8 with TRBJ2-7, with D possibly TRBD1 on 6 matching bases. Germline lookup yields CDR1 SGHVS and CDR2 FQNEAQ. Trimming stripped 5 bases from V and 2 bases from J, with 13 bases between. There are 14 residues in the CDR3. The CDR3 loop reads CASSRGGSTYEQYF. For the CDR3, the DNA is TGTGCCAGCAGCAGAGGGGGTTCAACCTACGAGCAGTACTTC.

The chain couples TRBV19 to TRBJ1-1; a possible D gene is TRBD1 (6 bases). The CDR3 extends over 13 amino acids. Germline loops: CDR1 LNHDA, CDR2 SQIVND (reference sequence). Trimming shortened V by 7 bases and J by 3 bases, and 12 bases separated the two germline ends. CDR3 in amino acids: CASKGEADTEAFF. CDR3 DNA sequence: TGTGCCAGTAAGGGGGAGGCGGACACTGAAGCTTTCTTT.

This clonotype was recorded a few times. For the CDR3, the DNA is TGTGCCAGCAGTTTTGTAGGGACGTACGAGCAGTACTTC. This gives the protein CASSFVGTYEQYF. This chain links TRBV12-3 or TRBV12-4 with TRBJ2-7; D possibly uses TRBD1 or TRBD2 (5 bases each). The CDR3 has 13 residues. Trimming removed 3 bases from V and 4 bases from J, with 10 bases in between.

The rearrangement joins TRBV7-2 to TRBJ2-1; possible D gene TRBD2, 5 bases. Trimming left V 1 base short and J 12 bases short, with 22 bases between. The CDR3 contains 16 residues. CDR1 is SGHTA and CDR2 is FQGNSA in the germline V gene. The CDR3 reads CASSLGPSGGLQLQFF. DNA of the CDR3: TGTGCCAGCAGCTTAGGACCCAGCGGAGGCCTCCAATTGCAGTTCTTC.

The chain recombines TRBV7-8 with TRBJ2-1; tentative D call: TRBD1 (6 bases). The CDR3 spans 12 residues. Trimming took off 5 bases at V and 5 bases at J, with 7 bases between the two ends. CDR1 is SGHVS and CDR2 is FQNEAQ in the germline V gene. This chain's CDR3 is CASSPGDNEQFF. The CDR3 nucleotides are TGTGCCAGCAGCCCAGGGGACAATGAGCAGTTCTTC.

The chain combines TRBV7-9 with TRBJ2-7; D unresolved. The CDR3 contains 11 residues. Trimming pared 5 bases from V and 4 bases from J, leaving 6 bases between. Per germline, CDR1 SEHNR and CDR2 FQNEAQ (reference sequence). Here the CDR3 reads CASSLEYEQYF. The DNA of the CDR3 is TGTGCCAGCAGCCTAGAATACGAGCAGTACTTC. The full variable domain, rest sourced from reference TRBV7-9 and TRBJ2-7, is DTGVSQNPRHKITKRGQNVTFRCDPISEHNRLYWYRQTLGQGPEFLTYFQNEAQLEKSRLLSDRFSAERPKGSFSTLEIQRTEQGDSAMYLCASSLEYEQYFGPGTRLTVT.

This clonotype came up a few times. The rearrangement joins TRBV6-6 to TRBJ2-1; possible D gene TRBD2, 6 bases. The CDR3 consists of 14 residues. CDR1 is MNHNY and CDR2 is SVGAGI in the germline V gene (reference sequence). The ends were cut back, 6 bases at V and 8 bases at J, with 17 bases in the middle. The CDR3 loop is CASSSTSRSDEQFF. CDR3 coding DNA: TGTGCCAGCAGCTCTACTAGCCGTTCCGATGAGCAGTTCTTC.

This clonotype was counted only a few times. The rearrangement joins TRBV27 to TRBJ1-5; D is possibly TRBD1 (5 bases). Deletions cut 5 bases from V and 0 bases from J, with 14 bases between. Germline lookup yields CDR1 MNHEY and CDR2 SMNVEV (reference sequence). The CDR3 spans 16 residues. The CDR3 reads CASSHKGTNSNQPQHF. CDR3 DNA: TGTGCCAGCAGTCATAAGGGGACTAATAGCAATCAGCCCCAGCATTTT.

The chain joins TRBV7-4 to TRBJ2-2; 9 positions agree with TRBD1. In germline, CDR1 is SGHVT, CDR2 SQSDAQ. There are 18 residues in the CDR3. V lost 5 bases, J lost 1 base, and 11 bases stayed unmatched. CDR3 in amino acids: CASSRTGGASKNTGELFF. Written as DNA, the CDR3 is TGTGCCAGCAGCAGAACAGGGGGCGCTTCTAAGAACACCGGGGAGCTGTTTTTT.

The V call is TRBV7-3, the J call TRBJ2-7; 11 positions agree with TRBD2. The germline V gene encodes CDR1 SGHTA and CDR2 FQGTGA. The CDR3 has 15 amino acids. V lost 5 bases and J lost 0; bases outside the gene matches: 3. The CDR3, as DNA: TGTGCCAGCAGCGCTACTAGCGGGGGCTCCTACGAGCAGTACTTC. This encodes CASSATSGGSYEQYF.

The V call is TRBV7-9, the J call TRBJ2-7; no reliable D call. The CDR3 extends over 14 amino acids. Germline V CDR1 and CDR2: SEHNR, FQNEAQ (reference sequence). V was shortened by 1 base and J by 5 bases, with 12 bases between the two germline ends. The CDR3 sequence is CASSLDSIGDEQYF. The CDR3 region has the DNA TGTGCCAGCAGCTTAGATTCGATTGGCGACGAGCAGTACTTC.

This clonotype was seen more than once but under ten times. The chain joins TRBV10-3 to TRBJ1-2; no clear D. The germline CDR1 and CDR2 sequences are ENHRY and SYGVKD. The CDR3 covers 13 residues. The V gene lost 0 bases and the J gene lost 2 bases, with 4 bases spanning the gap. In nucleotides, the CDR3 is TGTGCCATCAGTGAGTCTGCGAACTATGGCTACACCTTC. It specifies CAISESANYGYTF.

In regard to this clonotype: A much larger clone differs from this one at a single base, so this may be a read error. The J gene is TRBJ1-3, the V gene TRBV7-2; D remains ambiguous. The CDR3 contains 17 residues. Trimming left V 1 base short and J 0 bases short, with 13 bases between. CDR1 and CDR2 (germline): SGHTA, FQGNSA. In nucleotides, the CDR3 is TGTGCCAGCAGCTTAGTGAGGACGAACCTCTCTGGAAACACCATATATTTT. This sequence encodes CASSLVRTNLSGNTIYF.

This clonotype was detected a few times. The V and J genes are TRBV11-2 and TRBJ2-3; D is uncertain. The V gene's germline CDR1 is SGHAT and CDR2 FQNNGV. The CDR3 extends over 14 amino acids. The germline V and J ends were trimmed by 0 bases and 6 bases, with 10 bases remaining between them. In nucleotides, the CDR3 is TGTGCCAGCAGCTTAGACGGAACTGGGGATACGCAGTATTTT. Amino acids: CASSLDGTGDTQYF.

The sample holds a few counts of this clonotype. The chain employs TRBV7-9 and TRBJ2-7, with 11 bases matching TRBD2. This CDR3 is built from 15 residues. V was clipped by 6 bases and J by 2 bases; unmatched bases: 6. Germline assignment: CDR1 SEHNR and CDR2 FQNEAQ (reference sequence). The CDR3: CASSPLAGETYEQYF. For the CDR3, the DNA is TGTGCCAGCAGTCCACTAGCGGGGGAAACCTACGAGCAGTACTTC.

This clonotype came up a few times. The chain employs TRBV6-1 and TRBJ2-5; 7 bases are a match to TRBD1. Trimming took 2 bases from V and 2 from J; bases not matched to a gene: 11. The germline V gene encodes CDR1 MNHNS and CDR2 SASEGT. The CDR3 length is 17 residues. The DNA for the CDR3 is TGTGCCAGCAGTGAACTAATCGTCGGCAGGGGGCAAGAGACCCAGTACTTC. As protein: CASSELIVGRGQETQYF.

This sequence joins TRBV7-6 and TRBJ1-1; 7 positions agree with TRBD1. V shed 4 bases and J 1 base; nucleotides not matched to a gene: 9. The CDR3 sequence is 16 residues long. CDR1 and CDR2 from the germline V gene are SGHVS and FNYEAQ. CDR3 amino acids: CASSSPQGTGNTEAFF. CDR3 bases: TGTGCCAGCAGCTCCCCACAGGGGACGGGGAACACTGAAGCTTTCTTT.

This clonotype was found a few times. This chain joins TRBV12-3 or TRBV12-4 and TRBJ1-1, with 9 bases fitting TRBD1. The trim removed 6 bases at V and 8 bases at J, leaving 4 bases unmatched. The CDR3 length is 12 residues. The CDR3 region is CASRGTGPEAFF. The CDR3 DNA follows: TGTGCCAGCAGGGGGACAGGGCCCGAAGCTTTCTTT.

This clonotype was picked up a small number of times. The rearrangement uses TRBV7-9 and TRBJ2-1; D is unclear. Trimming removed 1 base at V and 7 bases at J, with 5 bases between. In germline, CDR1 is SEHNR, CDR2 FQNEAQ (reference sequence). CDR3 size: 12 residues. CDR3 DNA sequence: TGTGCCAGCAGCTTAGAGCGAAATGAGCAGTTCTTC. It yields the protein CASSLERNEQFF.

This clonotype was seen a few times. CDR3 coding DNA: TGCGCCAGCAGCCAATCAACCGGGACGCCGGTCAATGAGCAGTTCTTC. It codes for CASSQSTGTPVNEQFF. This chain uses TRBV4-1 with TRBJ2-1; TRBD1 or TRBD2 may be the D gene (5 bases each). Germline V gene sequence: CDR1 MGHRA, CDR2 YSYEKL. The CDR3 length is 16 residues. With 2 bases removed from V and 6 bases from J, the gap between germline ends came to 17 bases.

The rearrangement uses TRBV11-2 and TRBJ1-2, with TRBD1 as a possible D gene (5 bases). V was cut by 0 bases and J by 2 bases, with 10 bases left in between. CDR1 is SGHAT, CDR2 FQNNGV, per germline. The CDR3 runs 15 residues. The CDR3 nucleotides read TGTGCCAGCAGCTTAGATATAGGGGACAACTATGGCTACACCTTC. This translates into CASSLDIGDNYGYTF.

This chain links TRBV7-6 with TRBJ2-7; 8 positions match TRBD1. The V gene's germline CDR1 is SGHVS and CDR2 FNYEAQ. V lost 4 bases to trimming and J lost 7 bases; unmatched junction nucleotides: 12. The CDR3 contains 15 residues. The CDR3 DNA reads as TGTGCCAGCAGCTGGGGGCCAGGGGGCCAGGGTGAGCAGTACTTC. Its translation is CASSWGPGGQGEQYF.

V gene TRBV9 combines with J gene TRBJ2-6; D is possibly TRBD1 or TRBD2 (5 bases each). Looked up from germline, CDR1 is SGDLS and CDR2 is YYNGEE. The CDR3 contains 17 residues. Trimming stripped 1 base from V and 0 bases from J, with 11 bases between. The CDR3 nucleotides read TGTGCCAGCAGCGTACCTAGGGGACGCTCTGGGGCCAACGTCCTGACTTTC. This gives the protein CASSVPRGRSGANVLTF.

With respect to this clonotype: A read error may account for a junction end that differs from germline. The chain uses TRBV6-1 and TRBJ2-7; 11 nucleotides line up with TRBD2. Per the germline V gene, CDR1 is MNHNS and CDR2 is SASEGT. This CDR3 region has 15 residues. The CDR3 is CAGSEATSGSIEQYF. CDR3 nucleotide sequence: TGTGCCGGCAGTGAAGCTACTAGCGGGAGTATCGAGCAGTACTTC.

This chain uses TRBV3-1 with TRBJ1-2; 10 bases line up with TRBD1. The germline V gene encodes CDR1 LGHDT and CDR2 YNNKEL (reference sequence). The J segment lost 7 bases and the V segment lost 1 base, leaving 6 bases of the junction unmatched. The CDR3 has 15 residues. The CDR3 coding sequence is TGTGCCAGCAGCCAAGGACAGGGGGCCGAGAGTGGCTACACCTTC. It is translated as CASSQGQGAESGYTF.